The clone carrying this TCR beta chain has a handful of counts. Antigen unknown. Repertoires were generated with immunoSEQ multiplex PCR, while TCRdb's copy carries only in-frame clones and drops some. The data contain about 140,000 clones, 80% to 90% of them singletons. These data come from a study of T cell responses to AZD1222 COVID-19 vaccine. Study observations and caveats: Just a handful of AZD1222 recipients tested seropositive at baseline. Spike-spanning, vaccine-associated CD4 TCRs were dominant at 160-218 and 743-854.

The sequence was obtained from an adult in good health. The sequences come from peripheral blood, collected on day 0 of AZD1222 vaccination.

Here the CDR3 reads CASSDLQGGGAFNEQFF. The CDR3, as DNA: TGTGCCAGCAGTGACCTCCAGGGCGGTGGGGCCTTCAATGAGCAGTTCTTC. The chain carries TRBV25-1 and TRBJ2-1, with TRBD1 as a possible D gene (5 bases). From germline, CDR1 is MGHDK and CDR2 SYGVNS. The V and J ends lost 3 bases and 6 bases respectively, with 21 bases between them. The CDR3 is made up of 17 amino acids.